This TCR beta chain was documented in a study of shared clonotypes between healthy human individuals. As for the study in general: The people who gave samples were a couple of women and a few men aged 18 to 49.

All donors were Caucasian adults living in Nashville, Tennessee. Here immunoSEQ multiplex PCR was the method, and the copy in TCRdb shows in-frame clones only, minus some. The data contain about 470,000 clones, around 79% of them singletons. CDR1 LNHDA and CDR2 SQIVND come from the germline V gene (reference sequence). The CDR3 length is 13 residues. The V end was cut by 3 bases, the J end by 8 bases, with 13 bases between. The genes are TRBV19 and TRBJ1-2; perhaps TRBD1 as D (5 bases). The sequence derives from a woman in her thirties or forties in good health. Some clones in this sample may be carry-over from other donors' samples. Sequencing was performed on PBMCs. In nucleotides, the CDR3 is TGTGCCAGTAGTATTCCTGGGACGAGAGGCTACACCTTC. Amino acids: CASSIPGTRGYTF.